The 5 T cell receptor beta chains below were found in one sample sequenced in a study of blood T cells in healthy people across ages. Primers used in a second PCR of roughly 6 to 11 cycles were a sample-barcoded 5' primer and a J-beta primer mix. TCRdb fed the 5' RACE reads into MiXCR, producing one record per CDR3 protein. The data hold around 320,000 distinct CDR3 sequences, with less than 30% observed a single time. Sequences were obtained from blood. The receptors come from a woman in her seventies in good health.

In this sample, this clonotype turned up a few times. Written as DNA, the CDR3 is TGTGCCAGCAGCTTTCCTGGACTTTCTACGCAGTATTTT. Translating it yields CASSFPGLSTQYF. The rearrangement joins TRBV7-2 to TRBJ2-3; D is possibly TRBD2 (5 bases). The V and J ends lost 3 bases and 8 bases respectively, with 12 bases between them. This CDR3 has 13 residues. CDR1 SGHTA and CDR2 FQGNSA come from the germline V gene.

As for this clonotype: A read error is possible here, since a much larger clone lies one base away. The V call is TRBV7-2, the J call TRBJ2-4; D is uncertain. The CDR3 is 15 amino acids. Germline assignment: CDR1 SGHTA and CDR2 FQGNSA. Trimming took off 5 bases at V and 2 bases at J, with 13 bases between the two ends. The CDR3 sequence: CASSPTQITKNIQYF. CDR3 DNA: TGTGCCAGCAGCCCAACCCAGATAACCAAAAACATTCAGTACTTC.

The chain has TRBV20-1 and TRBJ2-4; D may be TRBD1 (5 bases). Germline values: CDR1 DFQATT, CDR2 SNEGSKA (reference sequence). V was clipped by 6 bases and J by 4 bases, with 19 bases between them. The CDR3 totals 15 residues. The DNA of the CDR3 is TGCAGTGCAATCCCTAAGGGGCAAGGAAAAAACATTCAGTACTTC. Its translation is CSAIPKGQGKNIQYF.

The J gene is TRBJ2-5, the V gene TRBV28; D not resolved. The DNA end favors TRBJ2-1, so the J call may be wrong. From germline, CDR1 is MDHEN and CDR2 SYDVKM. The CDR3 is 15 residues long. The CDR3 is CASSQIALGYNEQFF. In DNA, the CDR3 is TGTGCCAGCAGTCAAATAGCCTTAGGTTACAATGAGCAGTTCTTC.

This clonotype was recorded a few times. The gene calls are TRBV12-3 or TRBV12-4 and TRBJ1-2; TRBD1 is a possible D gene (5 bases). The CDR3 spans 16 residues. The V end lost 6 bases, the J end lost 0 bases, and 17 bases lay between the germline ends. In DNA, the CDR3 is TGTGCCAGCAGCACTTACAGACAGAAAGCTAACTATGGCTACACCTTC. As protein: CASSTYRQKANYGYTF.